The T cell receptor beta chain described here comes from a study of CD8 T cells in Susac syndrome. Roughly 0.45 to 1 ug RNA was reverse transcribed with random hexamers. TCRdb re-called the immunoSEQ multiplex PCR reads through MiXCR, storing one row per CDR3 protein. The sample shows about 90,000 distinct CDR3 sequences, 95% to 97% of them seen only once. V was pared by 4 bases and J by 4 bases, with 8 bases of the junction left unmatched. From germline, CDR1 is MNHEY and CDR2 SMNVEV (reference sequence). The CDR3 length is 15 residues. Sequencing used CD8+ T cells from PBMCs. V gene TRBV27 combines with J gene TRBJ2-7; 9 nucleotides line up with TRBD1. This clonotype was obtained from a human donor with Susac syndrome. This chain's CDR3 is CASSSIGTGTYEQYF. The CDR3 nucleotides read TGTGCCAGCAGTTCTATCGGGACAGGGACGTACGAGCAGTACTTC.